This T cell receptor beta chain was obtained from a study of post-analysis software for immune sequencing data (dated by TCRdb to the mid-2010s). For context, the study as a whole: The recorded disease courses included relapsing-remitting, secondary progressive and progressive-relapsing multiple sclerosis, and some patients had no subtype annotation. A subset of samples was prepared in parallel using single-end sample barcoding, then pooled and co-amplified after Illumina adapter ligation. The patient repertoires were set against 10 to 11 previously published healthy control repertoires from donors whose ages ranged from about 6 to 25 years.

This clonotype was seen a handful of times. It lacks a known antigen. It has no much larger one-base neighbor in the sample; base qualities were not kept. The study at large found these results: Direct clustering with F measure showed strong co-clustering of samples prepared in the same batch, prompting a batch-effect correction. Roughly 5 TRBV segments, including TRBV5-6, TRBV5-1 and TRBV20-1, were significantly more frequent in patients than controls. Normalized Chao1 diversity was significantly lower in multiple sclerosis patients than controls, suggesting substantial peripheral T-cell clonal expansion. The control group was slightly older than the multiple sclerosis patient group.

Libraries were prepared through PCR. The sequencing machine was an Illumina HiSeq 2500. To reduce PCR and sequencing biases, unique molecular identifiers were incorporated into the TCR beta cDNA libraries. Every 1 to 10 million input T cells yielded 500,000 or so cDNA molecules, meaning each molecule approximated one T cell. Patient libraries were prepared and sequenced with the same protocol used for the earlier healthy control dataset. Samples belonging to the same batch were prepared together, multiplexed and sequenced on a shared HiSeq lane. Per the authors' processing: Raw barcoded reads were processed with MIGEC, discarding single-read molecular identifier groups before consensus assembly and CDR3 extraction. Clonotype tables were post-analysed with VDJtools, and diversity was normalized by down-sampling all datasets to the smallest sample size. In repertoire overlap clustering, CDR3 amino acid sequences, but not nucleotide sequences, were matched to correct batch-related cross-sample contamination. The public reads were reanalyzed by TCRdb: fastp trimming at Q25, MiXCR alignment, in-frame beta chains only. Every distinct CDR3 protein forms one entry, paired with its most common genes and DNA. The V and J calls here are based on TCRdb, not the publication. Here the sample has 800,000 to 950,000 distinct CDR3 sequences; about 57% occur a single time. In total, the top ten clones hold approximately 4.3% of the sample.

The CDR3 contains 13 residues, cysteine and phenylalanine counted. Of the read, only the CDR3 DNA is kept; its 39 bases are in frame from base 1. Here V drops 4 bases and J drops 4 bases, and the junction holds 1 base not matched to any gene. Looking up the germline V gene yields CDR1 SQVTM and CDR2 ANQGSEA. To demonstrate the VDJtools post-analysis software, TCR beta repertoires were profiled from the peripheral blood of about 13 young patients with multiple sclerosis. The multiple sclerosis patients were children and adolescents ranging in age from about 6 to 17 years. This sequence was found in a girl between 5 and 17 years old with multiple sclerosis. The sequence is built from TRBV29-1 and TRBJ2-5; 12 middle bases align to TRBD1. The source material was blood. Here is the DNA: TGCAGCGTTGGGGACAGGGGGCGAGAGACCCAGTACTTC. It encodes CSVGDRGRETQYF.